This T cell receptor (beta chain) comes out of a study of T cell responses to AZD1222 COVID-19 vaccine (dated by TCRdb to about 2021). About the investigation overall: A total of 233 trial participants underwent TCR sequencing, of whom some 210 received two doses of AZD1222 and around 25 received two doses of the MenACWY control vaccine. Enrollment into the trials was organized by age into subgroups of 18-55, 56-69 and 70-plus years, and those subgroups contained roughly 150, 30 and 60 TCR-sequenced participants, respectively.

This clone occurred once. There is no known antigen for this receptor. Base qualities are not provided; no much larger clone lies one nucleotide away. The research as a whole found: Reportedly, close to half of the unique spike-specific TCRs recognized epitopes lying outside the regions that are mutated in the B.1.351 and B.1.1.7 variants. Vaccine-associated CD4 TCRs spanned the whole spike protein, with dominant responses in regions 160-218 and 743-854. A significant rise in spike-specific TCR breadth and depth was observed after two AZD1222 doses relative to day 0 and relative to MenACWY recipients. Participants were mostly white British and included more females than males, and it was suggested by the authors that clonal diversity may have been underestimated. Conclusions about previously exposed vaccinees were limited because only a handful of AZD1222 recipients were SARS-CoV-2 seropositive at baseline. In the small 56-69-year group, the increase in depth fell short of significance, most likely because of low power. Because no samples from the day 14 peak response were available, repertoires could be characterized only after the peak T cell response.

The CDR3 regions of human TCRbeta chains were analyzed by immunosequencing. Regarding the original processing steps: TCRs in the repertoires were compared against a reference library of SARS-CoV-2-specific TCRs that had been generated with the MIRA antigen-specificity platform. Breadth meant the fraction of unique TCRs that were SARS-CoV-2-associated, whereas depth meant the fraction of total T cells that were SARS-CoV-2-associated. Using the MIRA data, each spike-specific TCR was mapped to the spike region that the TCR reacts to and placed in a CD4 or CD8 class. Log10-transformed breadth and depth values were compared by one-way ANOVA with Sidak's multiple comparisons tests. Imported from immuneACCESS, the table was reduced by TCRdb to in-frame sequences with V and J called. These copies leave out some clones; in studies compared against another copy, an unresolved V gene accounts for under half, and the cause of the remainder is not known. That table gives V, J and clone size, and the DNA gave D and trimming. The sample data list more than 120,000 clones, and 85% to 90% of these were observed just once. The ten biggest clones cover 5.1% of the sample.

The sample's time point label, decoded: about 28 days (+/-7) after the second vaccine dose. Because spike-specific TCR depth and breadth did not differ between the two schedules, AZD1222 recipients who got a second dose at roughly 4 weeks were pooled with those who got a second dose at roughly 12 weeks. Samples from vaccinated people were obtained from the UK trials COV001 and COV002, which included a single-blind randomized controlled phase 2/3 trial of AZD1222 (ChAdOx1 nCoV-19) in healthy adults. For TCRbeta chain sequencing, PBMC samples from trial participants were taken at day 0 and at day 28 after the second dose. V is cut back by 0 bases and J by 2 bases, with 12 bases in the junction unmatched. Counted from cysteine to phenylalanine, this CDR3 has 20 amino acids. Solely the CDR3 DNA is kept, with 60 bases framed from the first base. Via the germline V gene, CDR1 is KGHSH and CDR2 LQKENI.

This sequence uses TRBV18 and TRBJ2-6; TRBD1 lines up with 8 middle nucleotides. The sequence was obtained from an adult who received the AZD1222 COVID-19 vaccine. Sample: peripheral blood, taken 28 days after the second AZD1222 dose. Read as DNA, the sequence is TGTGCCAGCTCACCACCTTTAGGGACAGGTAGACTCCCTGGGGCCAACGTCCTGACTTTC. It codes for CASSPPLGTGRLPGANVLTF.